This T cell receptor beta chain was profiled in a study of Tregs in tolerant kidney transplant recipients. The CDR3 runs to 16 residues. With 3 bases clipped from V and 5 bases from J, the junction kept 6 bases outside the gene matches. Germline V gene lookup returns CDR1 SGHRS and CDR2 YFSETQ. The assay was immunoSEQ multiplex PCR, and TCRdb's table has in-frame clones only and misses some. This sample carries 100,000 to 130,000 clones, about 90% of them seen once, and the ten largest clones take 0.34%. The sequencing used CD4+ T cells from blood, collected before the transplant. This clonotype was sampled from a human donor who received a combined kidney and bone marrow transplant. J is TRBJ2-5 and V is TRBV5-1; TRBD2 agrees at 14 bases. The CDR3 region is CASSSGLAGEGETQYF. The CDR3 bases are TGCGCCAGCAGCTCGGGACTAGCGGGGGAGGGGGAGACCCAGTACTTC.